One and the same sample provided the 20 T cell receptor beta chains below, sequenced in a study of blood T cells in healthy people across ages. Alongside a J-beta primer mix, a sample-barcoded 5' primer served in a second PCR lasting roughly 7 to 11 cycles. TCRdb fed the 5' RACE reads into MiXCR, producing one record per CDR3 protein. This sample yields approximately 690,000 distinct CDR3 sequences, of which less than 45% are seen a single time; around 30% belongs to the top ten. Material: blood. All receptors come from a man older than 75 in good health.

In this sample, this clonotype turned up a few times. The CDR3 reads CSARALEREGRSYNEQFF. The CDR3 DNA reads as TGCAGTGCTAGGGCCTTAGAGCGGGAGGGCCGCTCGTACAATGAGCAGTTCTTC. The chain combines TRBV20-1 with TRBJ2-1; TRBD2 aligns across 10 bases. The CDR3 covers 18 residues. Per germline, CDR1 DFQATT and CDR2 SNEGSKA (reference sequence). The V gene end was trimmed by 3 bases and the J gene end by 4 bases; junction bases not matched to a gene: 15.

The chain recombines TRBV27 with TRBJ2-5; TRBD1 agrees at 9 bases. Losses at the gene ends were 6 bases for V and 13 bases for J; bases not matched to a gene: 9. Germline lookup yields CDR1 MNHEY and CDR2 SMNVEV (reference sequence). The CDR3 runs to 12 residues. CDR3 amino acids: CASRPGTGMLYF. The CDR3 nucleotides are TGTGCCAGCAGACCCGGGACAGGGATGTTGTACTTC.

This clonotype has at least ten counts. The chain is built from TRBV3-1 and TRBJ1-1; D remains ambiguous. V lost 3 bases to trimming and J lost 7 bases, with 6 bases between them. The CDR3 has 11 amino acids. Germline V gives CDR1 LGHDT, CDR2 YNNKEL (reference sequence). DNA for the CDR3: TGTGCCAGCAGCCAGACGGATGAAGCTTTCTTT. Translation: CASSQTDEAFF.

Comments on this clonotype: This may stem from a read error, because a much larger clone lies one nucleotide away. The J gene is TRBJ2-1, the V gene TRBV29-1; 15 positions agree with TRBD2. There are 16 residues in the CDR3. Germline lookup yields CDR1 SQVTM and CDR2 ANQGSEA. V was pared by 5 bases and J by 0 bases, with 2 bases of the junction left unmatched. DNA for the CDR3: TGCAGCGTTAGGACTAGCGGGAGGGCCTCCTACAATGAGCAGTTCTTC. This sequence encodes CSVRTSGRASYNEQFF.

V usage is TRBV6-6 and J usage is TRBJ1-6, with 10 bases matching TRBD1. This CDR3 is built from 16 residues. Trimming at V came to 7 bases and at J to 7 bases, leaving 10 bases not matched to a gene. Germline CDR1 MNHNY, CDR2 SVGAGI (reference sequence). The CDR3 DNA sequence: TGTGCCAGCACCCGTCAGGACAGGGGGGGAAATTCACCCCTCCACTTT. It yields the protein CASTRQDRGGNSPLHF.

The CDR3 here is CASSPVSGRGGETQYF. In nucleotides, the CDR3 is TGTGCCAGCAGCCCAGTGTCTGGGCGAGGAGGGGAGACCCAGTACTTC. The V gene is TRBV7-2, the J gene TRBJ2-5; tentative D call: TRBD2 (6 bases). V dropped 5 bases and J dropped 5 bases, with 21 bases sitting between them. CDR3 length: 16 amino acids. Per the germline V gene, CDR1 is SGHTA and CDR2 is FQGNSA.

This chain connects TRBV5-5 to TRBJ1-2, with a possible D match to TRBD1 (5 bases). CDR1 and CDR2 (germline): SGHKS, YYEKEE (reference sequence). The V end lost 3 bases, the J end lost 4 bases, and 13 bases lay between the germline ends. This CDR3 is built from 14 residues. DNA for the CDR3: TGTGCCAGCAGCTCCCGGCAAGGGGCCTATGGCTACACCTTC. This translates into CASSSRQGAYGYTF.

This clonotype appeared many times. The rearrangement links TRBV20-1 to TRBJ2-7, with 8 nucleotides matching TRBD1. J was trimmed by 6 bases and V by 3 bases; bases with no gene match: 4. Germline V gene data show CDR1 as DFQATT and CDR2 as SNEGSKA (reference sequence). The CDR3 runs 12 residues. Here the CDR3 reads CSARSDRGEQYF. The DNA for the CDR3 is TGCAGTGCTAGGTCCGACAGGGGCGAGCAGTACTTC.

This clonotype came up once. The chain carries TRBV12-3 or TRBV12-4 and TRBJ2-7, with 10 bases lining up with TRBD1. The trim removed 5 bases at V and 6 bases at J, leaving 10 bases unmatched. This CDR3 spans 15 amino acids. Here the CDR3 DNA reads TGTGCCAGCAGTCTTTCTAGCGGACAGGGGGGCGAGCAGTACTTC. It codes for CASSLSSGQGGEQYF.

This clonotype was observed a handful of times. The chain employs TRBV28 and TRBJ2-5; a possible D gene is TRBD1 (6 bases). The germline gives CDR1 MDHEN, CDR2 SYDVKM. V was trimmed by 5 bases and J by 5 bases, leaving 15 bases between them. The CDR3 contains 14 residues. The CDR3 reads CASSKQGNRETQYF. Written as DNA, the CDR3 is TGTGCCAGCAGTAAACAGGGTAACAGGGAGACCCAGTACTTC.

This rearrangement joins TRBV11-2 to TRBJ2-1, with TRBD2 as a possible D gene (5 bases). The CDR3 spans 11 residues. Trimming shortened V by 5 bases and J by 12 bases, and 11 bases separated the two germline ends. Germline loops: CDR1 SGHAT, CDR2 FQNNGV. Written as DNA, the CDR3 is TGTGCCAGCAGCCGGATCGGAGGGCAGTTCTTC. This gives the protein CASSRIGGQFF.

J is TRBJ2-3 and V is TRBV20-1; 8 bases align to TRBD2. CDR1 and CDR2 (germline): DFQATT, SNEGSKA (reference sequence). Trimming cost V 6 bases and J 0 bases; bases outside gene matches: 2. CDR3 size: 13 residues. The chain's CDR3 is CSATSASTDTQYF. CDR3 DNA sequence: TGCAGTGCGACTAGCGCTAGCACAGATACGCAGTATTTT.

A few counts support this clonotype. The chain couples TRBV14 to TRBJ1-1; the D gene is possibly TRBD1 (6 bases). The CDR3 is made up of 15 amino acids. With 1 base removed from V and 5 bases from J, the gap between germline ends came to 14 bases. Germline-derived CDR1 and CDR2 are SGHDN and FVKESK. CDR3 protein: CASSQVSGVRTEAFF. The CDR3, as DNA: TGTGCCAGCAGCCAAGTATCAGGGGTGAGGACTGAAGCTTTCTTT.

This chain links TRBV28 with TRBJ2-7, with D tentatively TRBD2 (6 bases). CDR3 length equals 14 residues. CDR1 MDHEN and CDR2 SYDVKM come from the germline V gene. CDR3 nucleotide sequence: TGTGCTGCTACCCCTAGCGACGGGTCCTACGAGCAGTACTTC. This codes for CAATPSDGSYEQYF.

A note on this clonotype: The junction and the germline gene differ at one end; a read error may be behind it. The chain employs TRBV20-1 and TRBJ1-5; D is possibly TRBD1 (5 bases). CDR3 length equals 14 residues. CDR1 is DFQATT and CDR2 is SNEGSKA in the germline V gene (reference sequence). CDR3 DNA sequence: TGCAGTGCTAGAGAGACAGCGAGCAATCAGCCCCGGCATTTT. Its protein is CSARETASNQPRHF.

V usage is TRBV6-5 and J usage is TRBJ2-5; TRBD1 matches 8 bases. The J call may be faulty, since TRBJ2-7 better matches the DNA end. Germline CDR1 reads MNHEY; CDR2 reads SVGAGI. There are 15 residues in the CDR3. This CDR3 is CASSYDRGLSHEQYF. The DNA of the CDR3 is TGTGCCAGCAGTTACGACAGGGGCTTGTCCCACGAGCAGTACTTC.

The chain recombines TRBV28 with TRBJ2-7, with 15 bases matching TRBD2. Trimming removed 8 bases from V and 7 bases from J; junction bases left unmatched: 3. Per germline, CDR1 MDHEN and CDR2 SYDVKM. The CDR3 runs to 13 residues. This chain's CDR3 is CASGTSGRIEQYF. CDR3 nucleotides: TGTGCCAGCGGGACTAGCGGGAGGATTGAGCAGTACTTC.

Many counts were recorded for this clonotype. The chain recombines TRBV7-2 with TRBJ2-5, with D perhaps assigned TRBD1 or TRBD2 (7 bases each). Germline V lookup: CDR1 SGHTA, CDR2 FQGNSA. The CDR3 is made up of 14 amino acids. V was trimmed by 5 bases and J by 6 bases, leaving 16 bases between them. Here the CDR3 reads CASSPRGGKKTQYF. DNA of the CDR3: TGTGCCAGCAGCCCCAGGGGGGGGAAGAAGACCCAGTACTTC.

The V and J genes are TRBV7-2 and TRBJ1-4; D is perhaps TRBD1 (6 bases). Per germline, CDR1 SGHTA and CDR2 FQGNSA. There are 17 residues in the CDR3. Between the trimmed V and J ends, which lost 0 bases and 5 bases, there was a span of 16 bases. The DNA for the CDR3 is TGTGCCAGCAGCTTAGCGACTCTGACAGGTTGGAATGAAAAACTGTTTTTT. Its translation is CASSLATLTGWNEKLFF.

V is TRBV7-2 and J is TRBJ2-7; 8 bases map to TRBD1. Germline lookup yields CDR1 SGHTA and CDR2 FQGNSA. The CDR3 length is 14 residues. Trimming cost V 5 bases and J 6 bases; bases outside gene matches: 9. Written as DNA, the CDR3 is TGTGCCAGCAGCGTACAGGGGGAGTTGGGCGAGCAGTACTTC. Translating gives CASSVQGELGEQYF. Complete variable domain (other parts from reference TRBV7-2 and TRBJ2-7): GAGVSQSPSNKVTEKGKDVELRCDPISGHTALYWYRQSLGQGLEFLIYFQGNSAPDKSGLPSDRFSAERTGGSVSTLTIQRTQQEDSAVYLCASSVQGELGEQYFGPGTRLTVT.